One sample yielded the 29 T cell receptor beta chains listed below, sequenced in a study of blood T cell repertoires in COVID-19. TCRdb's copy holds only in-frame clones and misses some; the assay was immunoSEQ multiplex PCR. The sample has approximately 150,000 clones, 80% to 90% seen once. Sequencing was carried out using peripheral blood. The receptors shown here come from a middle-aged man with acute or convalescent COVID-19.

The chain links TRBV20-1 to TRBJ2-1, with TRBD2 identical over 11 bases. The CDR3 loop spans 12 amino acids. Germline loops: CDR1 DFQATT, CDR2 SNEGSKA (reference sequence). Unmatched junction bases numbered 5, after V lost 3 bases and J lost 13 bases. The CDR3 DNA reads as TGCAGTGCTAGTTTAGCGGGGGGGCCCCAGTTCTTC. It translates to CSASLAGGPQFF.

About this clone: At one end, the junction sequence differs from germline, possibly due to a read error. The chain carries TRBV19 and TRBJ1-1; a possible D gene is TRBD1 (5 bases). The germline V gene has CDR1 LNHDA and CDR2 SQIVND (reference sequence). The CDR3 consists of 16 residues. The CDR3 reads CASSIGRGLGGTEAFF. For the CDR3, the DNA is TGTGCCAGTAGCATAGGCCGGGGCCTCGGGGGGACTGAAGCTTTCTTT.

The chain uses TRBV25-1 and TRBJ1-4, with TRBD1 matching 10 bases. CDR1 and CDR2 from the germline V gene are MGHDK and SYGVNS. V shed 7 bases, J shed 11 bases, and the junction held 10 bases outside the gene matches. The CDR3 extends over 14 amino acids. The CDR3 protein is CASTDRGPLAKLFF. The DNA for the CDR3 is TGTGCCAGCACCGACAGGGGGCCCTTGGCGAAACTGTTTTTT.

The chain uses TRBV19 and TRBJ1-4; D is uncertain. Germline CDR1 reads LNHDA; CDR2 reads SQIVND (reference sequence). V lost 3 bases, J lost 3 bases, and 8 bases lay in between. The CDR3 covers 14 residues. CDR3 sequence: CASSIEGANEKLFF. CDR3 nucleotide sequence: TGTGCCAGTAGTATCGAGGGTGCTAATGAAAAACTGTTTTTT.

On this clone itself: One junction end does not reproduce the germline sequence, and a read error may be involved. The chain has TRBV5-4 and TRBJ2-4; 7 bases are a match to TRBD1. The germline V gene encodes CDR1 SGHNT and CDR2 YYREEE (reference sequence). The CDR3 covers 11 residues. The CDR3 reads CASSLGGTANF. The CDR3 coding sequence is TGTGCCAGCAGCTTGGGTGGGACAGCTAACTTC.

This clone was observed once. The chain links TRBV29-1 to TRBJ2-7; D may be TRBD1 (5 bases). The CDR3 has 12 amino acids. Germline V gene lookup returns CDR1 SQVTM and CDR2 ANQGSEA. Trimming left V 4 bases short and J 2 bases short, with 9 bases between. The CDR3 DNA reads TGCAGCGTTGGGACACAGACCTACGAGCAGTACTTC. Translated: CSVGTQTYEQYF.

The gene calls are TRBV28 and TRBJ2-2, with a tentative D call TRBD2 (5 bases). V was trimmed by 4 bases and J by 0 bases, leaving 6 bases between them. CDR1 and CDR2 (germline): MDHEN, SYDVKM. This CDR3 contains 14 residues. DNA of the CDR3: TGTGCCAGCAGTTCGGGAACGAACACCGGGGAGCTGTTTTTT. Its protein is CASSSGTNTGELFF.

V is TRBV29-1 and J is TRBJ2-6, with D maybe TRBD2 (5 bases). CDR3 length: 13 amino acids. The V end was cut by 5 bases, the J end by 2 bases, with 7 bases between. CDR1 is SQVTM, CDR2 ANQGSEA, per germline. CDR3 DNA: TGCAGCGTTTTCGGGGCTGGGGCCAACGTCCTGACTTTC. Residues: CSVFGAGANVLTF.

The rearrangement joins TRBV6-1 to TRBJ2-1; 11 bases align to TRBD1. CDR1 and CDR2 (germline): MNHNS, SASEGT. The V and J ends lost 3 bases and 6 bases, in that order; junction bases with no gene match: 4. This CDR3 spans 15 amino acids. The CDR3 loop reads CASSEVGTGGNEQFF. CDR3 nucleotides: TGTGCCAGCAGTGAGGTGGGGACAGGGGGCAATGAGCAGTTCTTC.

The chain couples TRBV10-3 to TRBJ2-1; TRBD2 aligns across 12 bases. The germline V gene has CDR1 ENHRY and CDR2 SYGVKD. This CDR3 has 15 residues. Germline trimming cut 6 bases from V and 7 bases from J; bases unmatched to any gene: 7. DNA for the CDR3: TGTGCCATCAGACCCCTAGCGGGGGGGCCGAATGAGCAGTTCTTC. Translating it yields CAIRPLAGGPNEQFF.

This chain links TRBV27 with TRBJ1-5; TRBD1 matches 7 bases. The ends lost 3 bases at V and 0 bases at J; junction bases unmatched: 5. The CDR3 is made up of 16 amino acids. The germline V gene encodes CDR1 MNHEY and CDR2 SMNVEV (reference sequence). The CDR3 sequence is CASSFGNRGSNQPQHF. CDR3 nucleotide sequence: TGTGCCAGCAGTTTTGGGAACAGGGGTAGCAATCAGCCCCAGCATTTT.

Comment on this clone: This same CDR3 is encoded by further DNA sequences in the sample. The chain carries TRBV9 and TRBJ1-4; D not resolved. V gave up 2 bases and J gave up 4 bases, with 9 bases separating them. Looked up from germline, CDR1 is SGDLS and CDR2 is YYNGEE. There are 14 residues in the CDR3. CDR3 in DNA: TGTGCCAGCAGCGTTGGCGGACTTAATGAAAAACTGTTTTTT. Protein product: CASSVGGLNEKLFF.

This chain connects TRBV20-1 to TRBJ1-5; D unresolved. Germline V gene data show CDR1 as DFQATT and CDR2 as SNEGSKA (reference sequence). V shed 3 bases and J shed 5 bases, with 11 bases lying between them. The CDR3 extends over 13 amino acids. The CDR3 nucleotides read TGCAGTGCTAGTAAAGGCCGGGATCAGCCCCAGCATTTT. Translation: CSASKGRDQPQHF.

The rearrangement links TRBV29-1 to TRBJ1-1; weak D call: TRBD1 (6 bases). From germline, CDR1 is SQVTM and CDR2 ANQGSEA. The CDR3 length is 12 residues. With 6 bases removed from V and 1 base from J, the gap between germline ends came to 9 bases. The CDR3 DNA follows: TGCAGCGTGAAGACAGGGAACACTGAAGCTTTCTTT. It translates to CSVKTGNTEAFF.

This clone was detected only once. The chain joins TRBV5-1 to TRBJ1-4; 9 bases are shared with TRBD1. This CDR3 is built from 17 residues. Germline V gives CDR1 SGHRS, CDR2 YFSETQ. V gave up 4 bases and J gave up 5 bases; unmatched junction bases: 12. DNA of the CDR3: TGCGCCAGCAGCCCCCGGGACGGACAGGGGAGGAATGAAAAACTGTTTTTT. Translation gives CASSPRDGQGRNEKLFF. The full variable domain, with the rest looked up from reference TRBV5-1 and TRBJ1-4, is KAGVTQTPRYLIKTRGQQVTLSCSPISGHRSVSWYQQTPGQGLQFLFEYFSETQRNKGNFPGRFSGRQFSNSRSEMNVSTLELGDSALYLCASSPRDGQGRNEKLFFGSGTQLSVL.

This chain links TRBV6-2 or TRBV6-3 with TRBJ2-3; a possible D gene is TRBD2 (6 bases). CDR3 length: 17 amino acids. V lost 4 bases, J lost 3 bases, and 20 bases lay in between. Germline CDR1 and CDR2: MNHEY and SVGEGT. As DNA, the CDR3 is TGTGCCAGCAGTTCCCCTCCCGGGAGAGTTATGACAGATACGCAGTATTTT. As protein: CASSSPPGRVMTDTQYF.

The J gene is TRBJ1-6, the V gene TRBV28; maybe TRBD1 (6 bases). The CDR3 sequence is 14 residues long. Germline CDR1 reads MDHEN; CDR2 reads SYDVKM. V was cut by 6 bases and J by 8 bases, with 14 bases left in between. The CDR3 nucleotides are TGTGCCAGCAGCAGGGGCAGGGAATATTCACCCCTCCACTTT. It translates to CASSRGREYSPLHF.

This chain links TRBV2 with TRBJ2-2, with TRBD1 matching over 10 bases. The junction had 7 bases not matched to a gene; V was cut back by 7 bases and J by 5 bases. Germline V CDR1 and CDR2: SNHLY, FYNNEI. The CDR3 consists of 15 residues. CDR3 nucleotides: TGTGCCAGCACAGACAGGGGGCGGTTGACCGGGGAGCTGTTTTTT. Amino acid sequence: CASTDRGRLTGELFF.

J is TRBJ1-2 and V is TRBV6-2 or TRBV6-3; 7 nucleotides align to TRBD1. The CDR3 length is 16 residues. V shed 5 bases, J shed 4 bases, and the junction held 13 bases outside the gene matches. The germline V gene encodes CDR1 MNHEY and CDR2 SVGEGT. The CDR3 DNA is TGTGCCAGCAGTCCCTTCGAGGGACAGTGGCTCTATGGCTACACCTTC. Amino acid sequence: CASSPFEGQWLYGYTF.

V gene TRBV30 combines with J gene TRBJ1-2; a weak D match, TRBD1 (5 bases). Per the germline V gene, CDR1 is GTSNPN and CDR2 is SVGIG (reference sequence). The CDR3 is 13 residues long. Trimming took 3 bases from V and 7 from J, leaving 15 bases between them. The CDR3 nucleotides read TGTGCCTGGAGCACAGGACACAGCTCTGGCTACACCTTC. It translates to CAWSTGHSSGYTF.

The chain joins TRBV9 to TRBJ2-5; D possibly corresponds to TRBD2 (6 bases). The germline V gene has CDR1 SGDLS and CDR2 YYNGEE. V lost 4 bases and J lost 2, with 9 bases in between. The CDR3 consists of 13 residues. The CDR3 DNA reads TGTGCCAGCAGCCGTGGGGGGCAAGAGACCCAGTACTTC. This gives the protein CASSRGGQETQYF. Variable domain in full (rest from reference TRBV9 and TRBJ2-5): DSGVTQTPKHLITATGQRVTLRCSPRSGDLSVYWYQQSLDQGLQFLIQYYNGEERAKGNILERFSAQQFPDLHSELNLSSLELGDSALYFCASSRGGQETQYFGPGTRLLVL.

The gene calls are TRBV30 and TRBJ1-2, with 7 bases identical to TRBD1. In germline, CDR1 is GTSNPN, CDR2 SVGIG (reference sequence). With V trimmed by 6 bases and J by 7 bases, 2 bases remained unmatched. The CDR3 spans 10 residues. CDR3 protein: CACYRGGYTF. CDR3 coding DNA: TGTGCCTGCTACAGGGGTGGCTACACCTTC.

The chain carries TRBV3-1 (or the pseudogene TRBV3-2) and TRBJ2-3; TRBD2 is a possible D gene (7 bases). The length of the CDR3 is 16 residues. The V end lost 4 bases, the J end lost 6 bases, and 20 bases lay between the germline ends. Germline-derived CDR1 and CDR2 are LGHDT and YNNKEL (reference sequence). The CDR3 protein is CASSPKAGGLADTQYF. In DNA form, the CDR3 reads TGTGCCAGCAGCCCAAAAGCCGGGGGGCTGGCGGATACGCAGTATTTT.

The chain recombines TRBV3-1 (or the pseudogene TRBV3-2) with TRBJ1-1; D not resolved. The CDR3 loop spans 16 amino acids. V was trimmed by 0 bases and J by 5 bases, leaving 16 bases between them. CDR1 LGHDT and CDR2 YNNKEL come from the germline V gene (reference sequence). CDR3 nucleotides: TGTGCCAGCAGCCAAGAGGGTAGCCGGGGTCGTACTGAAGCTTTCTTT. Its protein product is CASSQEGSRGRTEAFF.

The V gene is TRBV19, the J gene TRBJ2-1; perhaps TRBD1 as D (6 bases). Germline CDR1 LNHDA, CDR2 SQIVND (reference sequence). Trimming shortened V by 6 bases and J by 0 bases, and 15 bases separated the two germline ends. CDR3 size: 16 residues. CDR3 DNA sequence: TGTGCCAGTAGCCCTTGGGGACAAAGCTCCTACAATGAGCAGTTCTTC. Protein product: CASSPWGQSSYNEQFF. Complete variable domain (other parts from reference TRBV19 and TRBJ2-1): DGGITQSPKYLFRKEGQNVTLSCEQNLNHDAMYWYRQDPGQGLRLIYYSQIVNDFQKGDIAEGYSVSREKKESFPLTVTSAQKNPTAFYLCASSPWGQSSYNEQFFGPGTRLTVL.

This chain connects TRBV9 to TRBJ2-2; maybe TRBD2 (6 bases). The germline V gene encodes CDR1 SGDLS and CDR2 YYNGEE. Trimming took 0 bases from V and 1 from J, leaving 10 bases between them. The CDR3 consists of 16 residues. This CDR3 reads CASSVGGGMNTGELFF. The CDR3 DNA sequence: TGTGCCAGCAGCGTAGGAGGAGGGATGAACACCGGGGAGCTGTTTTTT.

The count of this clone is one. This sequence joins TRBV29-1 and TRBJ1-2, with 10 bases aligning to TRBD1. Germline trimming cut 4 bases from V and 2 bases from J; bases unmatched to any gene: 7. Germline values: CDR1 SQVTM, CDR2 ANQGSEA. CDR3 size: 15 residues. The CDR3 here is CSVGGDRGFNYGYTF. The DNA for the CDR3 is TGCAGCGTTGGAGGGGACAGGGGTTTCAACTATGGCTACACCTTC.

To note about this clone: Relative to the germline gene, one junction end is altered; a read error may explain this. The chain is built from TRBV2 and TRBJ1-1; TRBD1 matches 8 bases. The CDR3 has 15 residues. CDR1 is SNHLY and CDR2 is FYNNEI in the germline V gene. CDR3 sequence: CASREGPGGGTEAFF. Written as DNA, the CDR3 is TGTGCCAGCAGAGAAGGACCAGGGGGCGGCACTGAAGCTTTCTTT.

The count of this clone is one. The chain carries TRBV4-2 and TRBJ2-5; 7 nucleotides match TRBD2. Losses at the gene ends were 0 bases for V and 4 bases for J; bases not matched to a gene: 11. Per germline, CDR1 LGHNA and CDR2 YNFKEQ. The CDR3 consists of 17 residues. CDR3 sequence (DNA): TGTGCCAGCAGCCAAGATCCTGGGGAAGCGGGGAGAGAGACCCAGTACTTC. It translates to CASSQDPGEAGRETQYF.